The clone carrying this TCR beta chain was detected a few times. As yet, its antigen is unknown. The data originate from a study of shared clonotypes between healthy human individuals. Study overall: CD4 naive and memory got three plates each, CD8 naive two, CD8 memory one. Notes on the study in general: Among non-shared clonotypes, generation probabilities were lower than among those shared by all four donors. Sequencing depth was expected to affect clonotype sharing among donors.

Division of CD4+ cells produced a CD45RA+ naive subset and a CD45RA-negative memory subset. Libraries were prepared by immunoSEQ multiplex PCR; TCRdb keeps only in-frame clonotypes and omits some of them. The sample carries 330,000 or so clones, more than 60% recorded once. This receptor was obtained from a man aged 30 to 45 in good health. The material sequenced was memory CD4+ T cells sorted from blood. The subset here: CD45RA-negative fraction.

The DNA of the CDR3 is TGTGCCAGCAGCCCGGGACAGGGGATAAACACCATATATTTT. This encodes CASSPGQGINTIYF. The V gene is TRBV5-4, the J gene TRBJ1-3; 10 bases are a match to TRBD1. CDR3 size: 14 residues. V shed 4 bases, J shed 6 bases, and the junction held 4 bases outside the gene matches. From germline, CDR1 is SGHNT and CDR2 YYREEE (reference sequence).